These 10 T cell receptor beta chains came from one sample sequenced in a study of post-analysis software for immune sequencing data. Notes on the study in general: Roughly five TRBV segments were significantly more frequent in patients than in controls. TRBV5-6, TRBV5-1 and TRBV20-1 were among these segments.

Unique molecular identifiers were built into the TCR beta cDNA libraries. Via MiXCR, TCRdb re-called the PCR reads, giving one row per CDR3 protein. Of roughly 700,000 distinct CDR3 sequences listed, just under 30% are singletons. No cognate antigen is known for these TCRs. The sample was blood. These receptor sequences come from a girl under 18 with multiple sclerosis.

This clonotype was seen only a few times. V usage is TRBV7-2 and J usage is TRBJ2-5, with D unclear. V lost 5 bases and J lost 1, with 8 bases in between. Germline-derived CDR1 and CDR2 are SGHTA and FQGNSA. This CDR3 spans 13 amino acids. The CDR3 nucleotides read TGTGCCAGCAGCACCGGGCCCCAAGAGACCCAGTACTTC. It codes for CASSTGPQETQYF.

This clonotype was detected only a few times. The chain couples TRBV20-1 to TRBJ1-4; maybe TRBD1 (5 bases). Trimming stripped 5 bases from V and 5 bases from J, with 18 bases between. Germline CDR1 DFQATT, CDR2 SNEGSKA (reference sequence). This CDR3 has 15 residues. In DNA form, the CDR3 reads TGCAGTGCTCCCTCGGAGGGGCTAATAAATGAAAAACTGTTTTTT. It translates to CSAPSEGLINEKLFF.

Ten or more counts support this clonotype. The chain couples TRBV12-3 or TRBV12-4 to TRBJ2-1; 8 bases match TRBD2. The CDR3 extends over 15 amino acids. Germline trimming cut 3 bases from V and 7 bases from J; bases unmatched to any gene: 8. CDR3 sequence reads: CASSFGAGGLNEQFF. CDR3 DNA sequence: TGTGCCAGCAGTTTTGGGGCGGGGGGATTGAATGAGCAGTTCTTC.

This clonotype was detected only a few times. The junction differs from germline at one of its ends, possibly a read error. The chain uses TRBV2 and TRBJ2-4; 8 nucleotides align to TRBD2. The CDR3 totals 18 residues. Germline V gene sequence: CDR1 SNHLY, CDR2 FYNNEI. CDR3 DNA: TGTGCCAGCAGCGAAGCGGCAGCGGGAGTTCACAAGGATAACATTCAGTACTTC. Its protein is CASSEAAAGVHKDNIQYF.

The rearrangement uses TRBV20-1 and TRBJ2-7; TRBD1 or TRBD2 may be the D gene (5 bases each). V lost 4 bases, J lost 2 bases, and 12 bases lay in between. From germline, CDR1 is DFQATT and CDR2 SNEGSKA (reference sequence). This CDR3 is 13 amino acids long. CDR3 in DNA: TGCAGTGCTACGGGACCGAACACCTACGAGCAGTACTTC. The encoded protein is CSATGPNTYEQYF.

The rearrangement uses TRBV10-3 and TRBJ2-6; 7 bases align to TRBD1. V shed 10 bases, J shed 4 bases, and the junction held 13 bases outside the gene matches. This CDR3 region has 16 residues. CDR1 and CDR2 (germline): ENHRY, SYGVKD. DNA for the CDR3: TGTGCCACCAGGACACTCCAGGGGGTCGGGGCCAACGTCCTGACTTTC. Residues: CATRTLQGVGANVLTF.

The chain links TRBV6-6 to TRBJ2-1, with 11 bases that match TRBD2. Germline CDR1 is MNHNY and CDR2 is SVGAGI (reference sequence). V dropped 4 bases and J dropped 5; count of bases not matched to a gene: 7. The CDR3 length is 16 residues. CDR3 residues: CASSWTTSGTNNEQFF. The CDR3 region has the DNA TGTGCCAGCAGTTGGACGACTAGCGGGACCAACAATGAGCAGTTCTTC.

The chain is built from TRBV2 and TRBJ2-5, with 8 bases lining up with TRBD1. Germline loops: CDR1 SNHLY, CDR2 FYNNEI. This CDR3 is built from 14 residues. J lost 1 base, V lost 7 bases, and 5 bases had no gene match. The CDR3: CASMEDRVQETQYF. The CDR3, as DNA: TGTGCCAGCATGGAGGACAGGGTCCAAGAGACCCAGTACTTC.

This clonotype was seen ten or more times. The chain uses TRBV29-1 and TRBJ2-5; D remains unclear. This CDR3 contains 11 residues. The germline V gene has CDR1 SQVTM and CDR2 ANQGSEA. With 8 bases removed from V and 4 bases from J, the gap between germline ends came to 11 bases. The chain's CDR3 is CSIRVGETQYF. The DNA of the CDR3 is TGCAGCATCCGGGTCGGAGAGACCCAGTACTTC.

This clonotype was recorded a few times. This chain uses TRBV5-6 with TRBJ2-1; D is ambiguous. Germline loops: CDR1 SGHDT, CDR2 YYEEEE. This CDR3 is 13 amino acids long. V was cut by 1 base and J by 5 bases, with 7 bases left in between. CDR3 sequence (DNA): TGTGCCAGCAGCTTGACCACCGACAATGAGCAGTTCTTC. Its translation is CASSLTTDNEQFF.